The rows below give T cell receptor beta chains drawn from one sample of a study of CD8+ T cells in alopecia areata. The assay was immunoSEQ multiplex PCR, and TCRdb's table has in-frame clones only and misses some. The sample consists of about 170,000 clones, 67% of them appearing once. Here the sequenced sample was CD8+ T cells sorted from blood, taken at week 0. The receptors stem from a human donor with alopecia areata. The CDR3 runs from the conserved cysteine through the conserved F or W. The order of the fields is V gene, clone size, J gene, D gene, CDR3 protein, CDR3 DNA. The D gene is left open where the match is weak. Clone size is given for some rows only: seen once, a few or many times, or a class if the clone is expanded.

v_gene: TRBV13; abundance: -; j_gene: TRBJ2-5; d_gene: TRBD1; CDR3aa: CASSSDREQETQYF; CDR3nt: TGTGCCAGCAGCTCCGACAGGGAACAAGAGACCCAGTACTTC
v_gene: TRBV19; abundance: -; j_gene: TRBJ2-1; d_gene: -; CDR3aa: CASSIVPRNEQFF; CDR3nt: TGTGCCAGTAGTATAGTACCCCGCAATGAGCAGTTCTTC
v_gene: TRBV5-1; abundance: -; j_gene: TRBJ2-5; d_gene: TRBD1; CDR3aa: CASSLAGGTAETQYF; CDR3nt: TGCGCCAGCAGCTTGGCCGGTGGGACAGCGGAGACCCAGTACTTC
v_gene: TRBV29-1; abundance: few; j_gene: TRBJ2-1; d_gene: -; CDR3aa: CSVAGYEQFF; CDR3nt: TGCAGCGTTGCCGGCTATGAGCAGTTCTTC
v_gene: TRBV10-3; abundance: few; j_gene: TRBJ2-4; d_gene: -; CDR3aa: CATTEKNIQYF; CDR3nt: TGTGCCACCACAGAGAAAAACATTCAGTACTTC
v_gene: TRBV5-1; abundance: -; j_gene: TRBJ2-7; d_gene: -; CDR3aa: CASSLEPAFPYEQYF; CDR3nt: TGCGCCAGCAGCTTGGAGCCAGCGTTCCCCTACGAGCAGTACTTC
v_gene: TRBV4-1; abundance: once; j_gene: TRBJ2-3; d_gene: -; CDR3aa: CASSPWASTSPDTQYF; CDR3nt: TGCGCCAGCAGCCCGTGGGCCTCGACTTCCCCAGATACGCAGTATTTT
v_gene: TRBV30; abundance: -; j_gene: TRBJ2-3; d_gene: -; CDR3aa: CAWNGVLADTQYF; CDR3nt: TGTGCCTGGAACGGGGTGTTAGCAGATACGCAGTATTTT
v_gene: TRBV9; abundance: -; j_gene: TRBJ1-2; d_gene: -; CDR3aa: CASSVVGTNYGYTF; CDR3nt: TGTGCCAGCAGCGTAGTGGGTACTAACTATGGCTACACCTTC
v_gene: TRBV11-2; abundance: -; j_gene: TRBJ2-3; d_gene: -; CDR3aa: CASSLAGGSSDTQYF; CDR3nt: TGTGCCAGCAGCTTAGCTGGTGGTAGCTCCGATACGCAGTATTTT
v_gene: TRBV2; abundance: -; j_gene: TRBJ1-1; d_gene: -; CDR3aa: CASSEAGGVWAEAFF; CDR3nt: TGTGCCAGCAGTGAAGCAGGGGGGGTTTGGGCTGAAGCTTTCTTT
v_gene: TRBV6-5; abundance: -; j_gene: TRBJ1-1; d_gene: -; CDR3aa: CASSPDRLNTEAFF; CDR3nt: TGTGCCAGCAGCCCGGACAGATTGAACACTGAAGCTTTCTTT
v_gene: TRBV6-4; abundance: -; j_gene: TRBJ2-3; d_gene: TRBD2; CDR3aa: CASSDTSGGGTDTQYF; CDR3nt: TGTGCCAGCAGTGACACTAGCGGGGGAGGCACAGATACGCAGTATTTT
v_gene: TRBV19; abundance: -; j_gene: TRBJ1-4; d_gene: -; CDR3aa: CASSKGQTNDEKLFF; CDR3nt: TGTGCCAGTAGTAAAGGACAGACGAACGATGAAAAACTGTTTTTT
v_gene: TRBV5-1; abundance: -; j_gene: TRBJ2-3; d_gene: -; CDR3aa: CASSLVQWPDTQYF; CDR3nt: TGCGCCAGCAGCTTAGTCCAGTGGCCAGATACGCAGTATTTT
v_gene: TRBV27; abundance: -; j_gene: TRBJ2-7; d_gene: -; CDR3aa: CASSQGGEQYF; CDR3nt: TGTGCCAGCAGCCAGGGAGGCGAGCAGTACTTC
v_gene: TRBV30; abundance: -; j_gene: TRBJ2-5; d_gene: -; CDR3aa: CAWSPDSVHQETQYF; CDR3nt: TGTGCCTGGAGTCCGGACAGCGTTCATCAAGAGACCCAGTACTTC
v_gene: TRBV4-2; abundance: once; j_gene: TRBJ2-7; d_gene: TRBD2; CDR3aa: CASSQIAGAYEQYF; CDR3nt: TGTGCCAGCAGCCAAATAGCGGGGGCCTACGAGCAGTACTTC
v_gene: TRBV27; abundance: -; j_gene: TRBJ2-3; d_gene: TRBD2; CDR3aa: CASSLSGGRSTDTQYF; CDR3nt: TGTGCCAGCAGTTTATCGGGGGGGAGGAGCACAGATACGCAGTATTTT
v_gene: TRBV29-1; abundance: -; j_gene: TRBJ2-3; d_gene: -; CDR3aa: CSVQQGTDTQYF; CDR3nt: TGCAGCGTACAGCAGGGAACAGATACGCAGTATTTT
v_gene: TRBV11-1; abundance: -; j_gene: TRBJ2-5; d_gene: -; CDR3aa: CASSLAPRNPSETQYF; CDR3nt: TGTGCCAGCAGCTTAGCGCCCCGAAATCCCTCCGAGACCCAGTACTTC
v_gene: TRBV13; abundance: -; j_gene: TRBJ2-2; d_gene: -; CDR3aa: CASSLVRGADTGELFF; CDR3nt: TGTGCCAGCAGCTTAGTACGGGGGGCTGACACCGGGGAGCTGTTTTTT
v_gene: TRBV19; abundance: -; j_gene: TRBJ2-7; d_gene: -; CDR3aa: CASSIVGSRADEQYF; CDR3nt: TGTGCCAGTAGTATAGTCGGTTCCAGGGCGGACGAGCAGTACTTC
v_gene: TRBV13; abundance: -; j_gene: TRBJ2-3; d_gene: -; CDR3aa: CASSLDRRAEEGDTQYF; CDR3nt: TGTGCCAGCAGCTTAGACCGGCGGGCCGAAGAGGGGGATACGCAGTATTTT
v_gene: TRBV15; abundance: few; j_gene: TRBJ1-2; d_gene: TRBD1; CDR3aa: CATSNWDSGYGYTF; CDR3nt: TGTGCCACCAGCAATTGGGACAGCGGCTATGGCTACACCTTC
v_gene: TRBV5-5; abundance: -; j_gene: TRBJ2-7; d_gene: TRBD2; CDR3aa: CASSLVALAENYEQYF; CDR3nt: TGTGCCAGCAGCTTGGTAGCACTAGCGGAGAACTACGAGCAGTACTTC
v_gene: TRBV2; abundance: -; j_gene: TRBJ2-3; d_gene: -; CDR3aa: CASNPSGPHEYF; CDR3nt: TGTGCCAGCAATCCCAGCGGGCCGCACGAGTATTTT
v_gene: TRBV15; abundance: -; j_gene: TRBJ1-2; d_gene: -; CDR3aa: CATSRVGTISHYGYTF; CDR3nt: TGTGCCACCAGCAGAGTTGGGACCATCTCTCACTATGGCTACACCTTC
v_gene: TRBV10-2; abundance: -; j_gene: TRBJ2-7; d_gene: TRBD1; CDR3aa: CASRTGQGGYYEQYF; CDR3nt: TGCGCCAGTCGTACCGGACAGGGAGGCTACTACGAGCAGTACTTC
v_gene: TRBV11-2; abundance: -; j_gene: TRBJ1-1; d_gene: -; CDR3aa: CASSLAGGTNTEAFF; CDR3nt: TGTGCCAGCAGCTTAGCTGGAGGTACCAACACTGAAGCTTTCTTT
v_gene: TRBV29-1; abundance: few; j_gene: TRBJ2-3; d_gene: TRBD1; CDR3aa: CSVELRQGKGTDTQYF; CDR3nt: TGCAGCGTTGAGCTAAGACAGGGTAAGGGCACAGATACGCAGTATTTT
v_gene: TRBV27; abundance: -; j_gene: TRBJ1-6; d_gene: -; CDR3aa: CASSRGVSSYNSPLHF; CDR3nt: TGTGCCAGCAGTCGAGGGGTTAGCTCCTATAATTCACCCCTCCACTTT
v_gene: TRBV13; abundance: -; j_gene: TRBJ2-7; d_gene: TRBD1; CDR3aa: CASSSPGTGDYEQYF; CDR3nt: TGTGCCAGCAGCTCACCCGGGACAGGAGACTACGAGCAGTACTTC
v_gene: TRBV29-1; abundance: -; j_gene: TRBJ1-2; d_gene: TRBD1; CDR3aa: CSVEDRRGTNYGYTF; CDR3nt: TGCAGCGTTGAAGATCGCAGGGGGACTAACTATGGCTACACCTTC
v_gene: TRBV2; abundance: few; j_gene: TRBJ1-1; d_gene: TRBD1; CDR3aa: CASSSPRDRVRNTEAFF; CDR3nt: TGTGCCAGCAGTTCCCCCCGAGACAGGGTAAGGAACACTGAAGCTTTCTTT
v_gene: TRBV19; abundance: -; j_gene: TRBJ2-3; d_gene: -; CDR3aa: CATRRRGRGTDTQYF; CDR3nt: TGTGCCACCCGCCGGCGGGGCCGGGGCACAGATACGCAGTATTTT
v_gene: TRBV6-5; abundance: -; j_gene: TRBJ2-5; d_gene: -; CDR3aa: CASSYEGETQYF; CDR3nt: TGTGCCAGCAGTTACGAGGGGGAGACCCAGTACTTC
v_gene: TRBV29-1; abundance: -; j_gene: TRBJ1-2; d_gene: -; CDR3aa: CSVPVRGYGYTF; CDR3nt: TGCAGCGTTCCAGTTAGGGGCTATGGCTACACCTTC
v_gene: TRBV27; abundance: -; j_gene: TRBJ2-5; d_gene: TRBD1; CDR3aa: CASSIGDSSGETQYF; CDR3nt: TGTGCCAGCAGTATTGGGGACAGTTCTGGAGAGACCCAGTACTTC
v_gene: TRBV27; abundance: -; j_gene: TRBJ1-2; d_gene: TRBD1; CDR3aa: CASSIGTGNTYGYTF; CDR3nt: TGTGCCAGCAGTATAGGGACAGGGAACACATATGGCTACACCTTC
v_gene: TRBV29-1; abundance: -; j_gene: TRBJ2-7; d_gene: -; CDR3aa: CSVDGEAESSGYEQYF; CDR3nt: TGCAGCGTTGACGGGGAGGCAGAATCTTCGGGCTACGAGCAGTACTTC
v_gene: TRBV4-1; abundance: few; j_gene: TRBJ2-5; d_gene: -; CDR3aa: CASSLTGVQETQYF; CDR3nt: TGCGCCAGCAGCCTCACGGGGGTTCAAGAGACCCAGTACTTC
v_gene: TRBV5-1; abundance: -; j_gene: TRBJ1-5; d_gene: TRBD1; CDR3aa: CASSLGTGSNQPQHF; CDR3nt: TGCGCCAGCAGCTTGGGGACAGGCTCCAATCAGCCCCAGCATTTT
v_gene: TRBV11-2; abundance: -; j_gene: TRBJ2-5; d_gene: -; CDR3aa: CASSSPGHQETQYF; CDR3nt: TGTGCCAGCAGCTCACCGGGACACCAAGAGACCCAGTACTTC
v_gene: TRBV7-9; abundance: -; j_gene: TRBJ2-7; d_gene: -; CDR3aa: CASSLGSYEQYF; CDR3nt: TGTGCCAGCAGCTTAGGATCCTACGAGCAGTACTTC
v_gene: TRBV2; abundance: -; j_gene: TRBJ2-1; d_gene: -; CDR3aa: CASSDRQAPYNEQFF; CDR3nt: TGTGCCAGCAGTGACAGACAGGCCCCCTACAATGAGCAGTTCTTC
v_gene: TRBV30; abundance: -; j_gene: TRBJ1-1; d_gene: -; CDR3aa: CAWSLGGRPYTEAFF; CDR3nt: TGTGCCTGGAGCCTTGGAGGGCGTCCGTACACTGAAGCTTTCTTT
v_gene: TRBV5-1; abundance: few; j_gene: TRBJ2-6; d_gene: -; CDR3aa: CASSRVDGGANVLTF; CDR3nt: TGCGCCAGCAGCAGGGTCGACGGAGGGGCCAACGTCCTGACTTTC
v_gene: TRBV5-1; abundance: -; j_gene: TRBJ2-7; d_gene: -; CDR3aa: CASSLDNSYEQYF; CDR3nt: TGCGCCAGCAGCTTGGACAACTCCTACGAGCAGTACTTC
v_gene: TRBV5-1; abundance: -; j_gene: TRBJ2-2; d_gene: -; CDR3aa: CASSLDGLGGAVSGELFF; CDR3nt: TGCGCCAGCAGCTTGGATGGTCTCGGAGGGGCCGTCTCCGGGGAGCTGTTTTTT
v_gene: TRBV7-9; abundance: -; j_gene: TRBJ2-7; d_gene: -; CDR3aa: CASGGAYEQYF; CDR3nt: TGTGCCAGCGGTGGGGCATACGAGCAGTACTTC
v_gene: TRBV7-6; abundance: few; j_gene: TRBJ1-1; d_gene: TRBD1; CDR3aa: CASSLAGTDKAFF; CDR3nt: TGTGCCAGCAGCTTAGCCGGGACAGATAAAGCTTTCTTT
v_gene: TRBV30; abundance: -; j_gene: TRBJ2-7; d_gene: -; CDR3aa: CAWSAARWEQYF; CDR3nt: TGTGCCTGGAGTGCGGCCCGGTGGGAGCAGTACTTC
v_gene: TRBV19; abundance: -; j_gene: TRBJ2-7; d_gene: TRBD2; CDR3aa: CASSAGGWYEQYF; CDR3nt: TGTGCCAGTAGTGCGGGGGGTTGGTACGAGCAGTACTTC
v_gene: TRBV6-5; abundance: -; j_gene: TRBJ2-7; d_gene: -; CDR3aa: CASSYAFSSYEQYF; CDR3nt: TGTGCCAGCAGTTACGCCTTTAGCTCCTACGAGCAGTACTTC